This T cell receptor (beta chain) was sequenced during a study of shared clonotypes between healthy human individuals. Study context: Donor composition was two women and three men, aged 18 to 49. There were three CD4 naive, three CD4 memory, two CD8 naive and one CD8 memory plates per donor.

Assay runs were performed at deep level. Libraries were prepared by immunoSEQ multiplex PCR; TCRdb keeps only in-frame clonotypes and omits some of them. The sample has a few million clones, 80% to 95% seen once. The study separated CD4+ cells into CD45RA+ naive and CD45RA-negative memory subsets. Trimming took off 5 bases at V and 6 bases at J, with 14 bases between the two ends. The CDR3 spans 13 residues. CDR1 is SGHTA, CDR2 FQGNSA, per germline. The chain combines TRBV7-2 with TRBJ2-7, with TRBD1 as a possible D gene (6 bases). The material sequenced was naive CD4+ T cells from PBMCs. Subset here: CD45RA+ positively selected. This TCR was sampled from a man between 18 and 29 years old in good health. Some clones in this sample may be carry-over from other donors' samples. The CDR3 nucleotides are TGTGCCAGCAGCCAGAAAAAGGGGGTCGAGCAGTACTTC. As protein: CASSQKKGVEQYF.